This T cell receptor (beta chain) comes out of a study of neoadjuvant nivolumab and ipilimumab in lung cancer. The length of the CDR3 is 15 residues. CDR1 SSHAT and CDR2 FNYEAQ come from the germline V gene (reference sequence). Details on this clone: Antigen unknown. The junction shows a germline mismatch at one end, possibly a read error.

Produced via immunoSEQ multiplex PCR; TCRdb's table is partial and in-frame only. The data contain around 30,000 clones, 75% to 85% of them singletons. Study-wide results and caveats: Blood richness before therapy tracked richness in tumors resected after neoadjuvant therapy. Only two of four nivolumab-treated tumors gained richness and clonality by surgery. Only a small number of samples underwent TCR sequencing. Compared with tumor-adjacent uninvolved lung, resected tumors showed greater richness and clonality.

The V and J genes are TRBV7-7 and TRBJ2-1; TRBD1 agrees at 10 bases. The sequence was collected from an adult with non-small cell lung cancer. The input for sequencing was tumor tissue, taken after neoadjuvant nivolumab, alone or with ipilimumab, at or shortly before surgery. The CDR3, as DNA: TGTGCTAGCAGCCCCCTCGGGACAGGGGATAATGAGCAGTTCTTC. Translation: CASSPLGTGDNEQFF.